These 26 T cell receptor beta chains were sequenced from one sample in a study of shared clonotypes between healthy human individuals. The method was immunoSEQ multiplex PCR; TCRdb's version includes in-frame clones alone and lacks a portion of them. This table holds approximately 980,000 clones, about three quarters found once. The sequencing sample was made of memory CD4+ T cells sorted from blood. This sample's subset: CD45RA-negative fraction. These receptors were obtained from a man younger than 35 in good health.

V is TRBV18 and J is TRBJ2-1; D is unresolved. Germline CDR1 and CDR2: KGHSH and LQKENI. V lost 1 base, J lost 3 bases, and 10 bases lay in between. The CDR3 sequence is 15 residues long. The CDR3 here is CASSPQGYFYNEQFF. DNA for the CDR3: TGTGCCAGCTCACCACAGGGATATTTCTACAATGAGCAGTTCTTC.

This chain links TRBV5-1 with TRBJ1-2; D uncertain. V lost 0 bases, J lost 12 bases, and 12 bases lay in between. The germline V gene encodes CDR1 SGHRS and CDR2 YFSETQ. The length of the CDR3 is 12 residues. CDR3 sequence: CASSLEGSLNTF. In DNA, the CDR3 is TGCGCCAGCAGCTTGGAGGGCTCCTTGAACACCTTC.

The rearrangement uses TRBV7-2 and TRBJ2-5; D could derive from TRBD1 or TRBD2 (5 bases each). The germline V and J ends were trimmed by 0 bases and 5 bases, with 13 bases remaining between them. CDR3 length: 15 amino acids. CDR1 and CDR2 (germline): SGHTA, FQGNSA. The CDR3 sequence is CASSLAGLARETQYF. The CDR3, as DNA: TGTGCCAGCAGCTTAGCGGGGCTAGCCCGGGAGACCCAGTACTTC.

The chain combines TRBV5-1 with TRBJ2-7; the D call may be TRBD1 or TRBD2 (5 bases each). CDR1 is SGHRS and CDR2 is YFSETQ in the germline V gene. This CDR3 has 16 amino acids. Trimming shortened V by 3 bases and J by 3 bases, and 19 bases separated the two germline ends. The chain's CDR3 is CASSSGRDGTNYEQYF. The DNA of the CDR3 is TGCGCCAGCAGCTCCGGCCGGGACGGAACTAACTACGAGCAGTACTTC.

The count of this clone is one. The J gene is TRBJ2-7, the V gene TRBV11-2; TRBD1 matches at 8 bases. The V gene's germline CDR1 is SGHAT and CDR2 FQNNGV. V shed 5 bases and J 3 bases; nucleotides not matched to a gene: 9. The CDR3 length is 15 residues. CDR3 sequence reads: CASSRQGLGGYEQYF. For the CDR3, the DNA is TGTGCCAGCAGCCGACAGGGGTTGGGGGGCTACGAGCAGTACTTC.

This chain joins TRBV2 and TRBJ2-6; TRBD1 agrees at 7 bases. V shed 3 bases, J shed 3 bases, and the junction held 11 bases outside the gene matches. Germline lookup yields CDR1 SNHLY and CDR2 FYNNEI. The CDR3 has 18 amino acids. The CDR3 reads CASSDRDSEGFGANVLTF. CDR3 DNA: TGTGCCAGCAGTGATAGGGACAGTGAAGGTTTTGGGGCCAACGTCCTGACTTTC.

This clone has a single count. The gene calls are TRBV2 and TRBJ1-5; no clear D gene. The V end was cut by 6 bases, the J end by 3 bases, with 12 bases between. CDR3 size: 14 residues. CDR1 SNHLY and CDR2 FYNNEI come from the germline V gene. CDR3: CASSGPQTNQPQHF. The CDR3 DNA is TGTGCCAGCAGCGGTCCCCAGACCAATCAGCCCCAGCATTTT.

This sequence joins TRBV7-2 and TRBJ2-1; TRBD2 matches 8 bases. Germline CDR1 SGHTA, CDR2 FQGNSA. The CDR3 is 13 amino acids. V lost 1 base and J lost 10; bases outside the gene matches: 3. The DNA of the CDR3 is TGTGCCAGCAGCTTAGGAACTAGCGGAGAGCAGTTCTTC. It yields the protein CASSLGTSGEQFF. The whole variable domain, filled in from reference TRBV7-2 and TRBJ2-1, reads GAGVSQSPSNKVTEKGKDVELRCDPISGHTALYWYRQSLGQGLEFLIYFQGNSAPDKSGLPSDRFSAERTGGSVSTLTIQRTQQEDSAVYLCASSLGTSGEQFFGPGTRLTVL.

The rearrangement uses TRBV7-2 and TRBJ2-3; D unresolved. The CDR3 is 11 amino acids. V dropped 5 bases and J dropped 3 bases, with 3 bases sitting between them. CDR1 and CDR2 (germline): SGHTA, FQGNSA. The CDR3 spells CASSNTDTQYF. DNA of the CDR3: TGTGCCAGCAGCAATACAGATACGCAGTATTTT.

The V and J genes are TRBV5-3 and TRBJ1-3; TRBD1 agrees at 7 bases. TRBV5-3 is known as an ORF, though its function is uncertain. This CDR3 contains 14 residues. Losses at the gene ends were 2 bases for V and 9 bases for J; bases not matched to a gene: 8. CDR3 protein: CARSFCRGVCTIYF. The CDR3 DNA reads TGTGCCAGAAGCTTTTGCAGGGGGGTTTGCACCATATATTTT.

This sequence joins TRBV27 and TRBJ1-1, with TRBD1 identical over 7 bases. CDR3 length: 13 residues. J gave up 2 bases and V 9 bases, and 6 bases lay outside the gene matches. Germline CDR1 MNHEY, CDR2 SMNVEV (reference sequence). For the CDR3, the DNA is TGTGCCAGTCGGACAGGAAAAAACACTGAAGCTTTCTTT. It specifies CASRTGKNTEAFF.

The V and J genes are TRBV28 and TRBJ1-1, with D tentatively TRBD1 (6 bases). The CDR3 runs 14 residues. V lost 3 bases and J lost 2, with 10 bases in between. Germline values: CDR1 MDHEN, CDR2 SYDVKM. CDR3 in amino acids: CASSFLDRNTEAFF. CDR3 nucleotides: TGTGCCAGCAGTTTCCTGGACAGAAACACTGAAGCTTTCTTT.

This chain uses TRBV6-6 with TRBJ1-5, with a tentative D call TRBD1 (6 bases). The CDR3 has 14 residues. Trimming stripped 6 bases from V and 1 base from J, with 10 bases between. Germline V CDR1 and CDR2: MNHNY, SVGAGI (reference sequence). The CDR3 spells CASRDSLSNQPQHF. As DNA, the CDR3 is TGTGCCAGCAGGGACAGCCTAAGCAATCAGCCCCAGCATTTT.

The chain is built from TRBV18 and TRBJ2-1; 7 nucleotides match TRBD2. Germline V gene sequence: CDR1 KGHSH, CDR2 LQKENI. This CDR3 has 15 residues. The ends lost 3 bases at V and 4 bases at J; junction bases unmatched: 6. The CDR3 region is CASSPGGGAYNEQFF. In nucleotides, the CDR3 is TGTGCCAGCTCACCCGGCGGGGGAGCTTACAATGAGCAGTTCTTC.

V is TRBV30 and J is TRBJ2-2; D is possibly TRBD1 (5 bases). Trimming cost V 3 bases and J 4 bases, with 21 bases left between them. The CDR3 consists of 17 residues. Germline V gene sequence: CDR1 GTSNPN, CDR2 SVGIG (reference sequence). The CDR3 nucleotides read TGTGCCTGGAGCGTGGGGCCTCAGGGCGTTCGCACCGGGGAGCTGTTTTTT. Amino acids: CAWSVGPQGVRTGELFF.

V and J are TRBV9 and TRBJ2-1, with TRBD1 matching over 10 bases. J was trimmed by 5 bases and V by 1 base; bases with no gene match: 3. The CDR3 covers 15 residues. Germline V gene data show CDR1 as SGDLS and CDR2 as YYNGEE. CDR3 loop: CASSVSGQGNNEQFF. CDR3 DNA: TGTGCCAGCAGCGTATCGGGACAGGGGAACAATGAGCAGTTCTTC.

V is TRBV28 and J is TRBJ1-5, with D perhaps matching TRBD1 (6 bases). Trimming left V 6 bases short and J 5 bases short, with 11 bases between. CDR1 is MDHEN, CDR2 SYDVKM, per germline. The CDR3 totals 13 residues. The CDR3: CASRGGQYQPQHF. The CDR3 DNA is TGTGCCAGCAGAGGGGGGCAATATCAGCCCCAGCATTTT.

The rearrangement links TRBV7-8 to TRBJ1-5; D is unresolved. Germline loops: CDR1 SGHVS, CDR2 FQNEAQ. The CDR3 length is 13 residues. V lost 4 bases to trimming and J lost 0 bases, with 4 bases between them. The CDR3 coding sequence is TGTGCCAGCAGCTCTGATAGCAATCAGCCCCAGCATTTT. It yields the protein CASSSDSNQPQHF. Full variable domain (remainder filled in from reference TRBV7-8 and TRBJ1-5): GAGVSQSPRYKVAKRGQDVALRCDPISGHVSLFWYQQALGQGPEFLTYFQNEAQLDKSGLPSDRFFAERPEGSVSTLKIQRTQQEDSAVYLCASSSDSNQPQHFGDGTRLSIL.

The chain carries TRBV25-1 and TRBJ1-6, with D maybe TRBD1 (5 bases). V lost 6 bases and J 6 bases, leaving 12 bases between the germline ends. This CDR3 is built from 14 residues. CDR1 and CDR2 (germline): MGHDK, SYGVNS. The CDR3 region is CASSSRGLNSPLHF. The CDR3 DNA sequence: TGTGCCAGCAGCTCAAGGGGCCTTAATTCACCCCTCCACTTT.

The count of this clone is one. The chain joins TRBV18 to TRBJ1-6; the D is unclear. Trimming stripped 6 bases from V and 5 bases from J, with 8 bases between. CDR3 size: 13 residues. The V gene's germline CDR1 is KGHSH and CDR2 LQKENI. DNA for the CDR3: TGTGCCAGCTCTGCCTTTGATAATTCACCCCTCCACTTT. Translation gives CASSAFDNSPLHF.

This clone showed up just once. The same CDR3 is also encoded by other DNA sequences in this sample. This chain joins TRBV5-4 and TRBJ2-1; 11 bases line up with TRBD1. CDR3 length: 15 residues. Germline CDR1 and CDR2: SGHNT and YYREEE (reference sequence). J was trimmed by 3 bases and V by 3 bases; bases with no gene match: 2. The CDR3, as DNA: TGTGCCAGCAGCTGGGACAGGGGGAACTACAATGAGCAGTTCTTC. It yields the protein CASSWDRGNYNEQFF. The full variable domain, rest sourced from reference TRBV5-4 and TRBJ2-1, is ETGVTQSPTHLIKTRGQQVTLRCSSQSGHNTVSWYQQALGQGPQFIFQYYREEENGRGNFPPRFSGLQFPNYSSELNVNALELDDSALYLCASSWDRGNYNEQFFGPGTRLTVL.

V is TRBV6-1 and J is TRBJ1-1; D is uncertain. V was clipped by 8 bases and J by 5 bases, with 12 bases between them. CDR3 length: 12 amino acids. Germline V gene sequence: CDR1 MNHNS, CDR2 SASEGT. The CDR3 sequence is CASGEIQTEAFF. CDR3 nucleotides: TGTGCCAGCGGGGAGATTCAGACTGAAGCTTTCTTT.

V gene TRBV5-1 combines with J gene TRBJ2-6, with 8 bases aligning to TRBD1. Germline V gene sequence: CDR1 SGHRS, CDR2 YFSETQ. V shed 3 bases and J 4 bases; nucleotides not matched to a gene: 9. CDR3 size: 17 residues. CDR3 sequence reads: CASSWTGISPGANVLTF. In DNA form, the CDR3 reads TGCGCCAGCAGCTGGACAGGGATCTCACCCGGGGCCAACGTCCTGACTTTC.

This clone has just a few counts. The J gene is TRBJ1-3, the V gene TRBV6-6, with 11 bases matching TRBD1. The CDR3 loop spans 16 amino acids. Germline CDR1 and CDR2: MNHNY and SVGAGI (reference sequence). Trimming at V came to 5 bases and at J to 0 bases, leaving 3 bases not matched to a gene. The CDR3 here is CASSPGTGGSGNTIYF. DNA for the CDR3: TGTGCCAGCAGTCCCGGGACAGGGGGCTCTGGAAACACCATATATTTT.

The chain combines TRBV15 with TRBJ2-5, with D perhaps matching TRBD1 (6 bases). Per the germline V gene, CDR1 is LNHNV and CDR2 is YYDKDF (reference sequence). The CDR3 runs 15 residues. The V end was cut by 3 bases, the J end by 5 bases, with 16 bases between. CDR3 nucleotide sequence: TGTGCCACCAGCAGTGAACAACAGGGTCGGGAGACCCAGTACTTC. This codes for CATSSEQQGRETQYF.

This chain uses TRBV10-3 with TRBJ1-1; tentative D call: TRBD1 (6 bases). The germline gives CDR1 ENHRY, CDR2 SYGVKD. This CDR3 has 15 amino acids. V lost 3 bases and J lost 1, with 12 bases in between. The CDR3 here is CAISDSGGPNTEAFF. The CDR3 bases are TGTGCCATCAGTGATTCCGGGGGGCCGAACACTGAAGCTTTCTTT.